The T cell receptor (beta chain) described here comes from a study of OX40 agonist ivuxolimab in advanced cancers. Looking at the study overall: A mean age of roughly 60 years, range about 23 to 80, was recorded, and roughly 80% were male. Study-wide points: Researchers report that CD8+ T cells had, on average, more expanded clones than CD4+. The expanded peripheral T cells' antigen specificity was not determined.

The table came from immunoSEQ multiplex PCR; TCRdb's copy has only in-frame clones and leaves some out. Here the sample spans about 32,000 clones, 80% to 85% being singletons. For this clone: Its antigen remains unknown.

Germline V lookup: CDR1 WSHSY, CDR2 SAAADI. Trimming took 5 bases from V and 4 from J; bases not matched to a gene: 10. The CDR3 has 15 residues. The sample here was CD4+ or CD8+ T cells sorted from blood, taken in a trial of the OX40 agonist ivuxolimab. The sequence was collected from an adult with an advanced solid tumor such as melanoma, head and neck, liver or kidney cancer. V is TRBV10-2 and J is TRBJ2-7; 8 nucleotides align to TRBD1. DNA of the CDR3: TGCGCCAGCAGTCAAGGACAGGGTGGGTTGTACGAGCAGTACTTC. Residues: CASSQGQGGLYEQYF.